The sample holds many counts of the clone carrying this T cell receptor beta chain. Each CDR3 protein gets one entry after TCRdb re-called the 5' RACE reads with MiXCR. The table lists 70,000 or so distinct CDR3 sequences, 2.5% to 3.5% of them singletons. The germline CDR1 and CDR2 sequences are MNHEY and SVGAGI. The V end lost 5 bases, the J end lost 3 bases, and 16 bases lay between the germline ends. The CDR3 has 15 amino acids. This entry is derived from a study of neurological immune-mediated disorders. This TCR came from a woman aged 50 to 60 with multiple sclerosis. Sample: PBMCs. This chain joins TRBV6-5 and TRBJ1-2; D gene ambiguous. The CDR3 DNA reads TGTGCCAGCAGTCCTCGGGGTTCCCCCTACTATGGCTACACCTTC. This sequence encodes CASSPRGSPYYGYTF.